This TCR beta chain was documented in a study of OX40 agonist ivuxolimab in advanced cancers. Background on the study: It was permissible to have had prior anti-PD-1, anti-PD-L1 or anti-CTLA-4 therapy, and under 45% had some. The study, taken as a whole, reports: Partial responders at 0.1-3.0 mg/kg showed near-lowest clonal expansion. On average, CD8+ T cells had more expanded clones than CD4+.

Autoimmune disease history or systemic immunosuppression meant exclusion. As for this clone: Its antigen is currently unknown.

The method was immunoSEQ multiplex PCR; TCRdb's version includes in-frame clones alone and lacks a portion of them. The sample has approximately 60,000 clones, 88% seen once. Trimming pared 2 bases from V and 5 bases from J, leaving 6 bases between. The CDR3 has 12 residues. Germline-derived CDR1 and CDR2 are SGHVS and FNYEAQ. The receptor was isolated from an adult with an advanced solid tumor such as melanoma, head and neck, liver or kidney cancer. This chain connects TRBV7-6 to TRBJ1-2; D is perhaps TRBD1 (6 bases). The input for sequencing was CD4+ or CD8+ T cells sorted from blood, taken in a trial of the OX40 agonist ivuxolimab. The CDR3 region is CASSLQGYGYTF. CDR3 coding DNA: TGTGCCAGCAGCTTACAGGGGTATGGCTACACCTTC.